This record concerns one T cell receptor (beta chain) sequence. Its specificity is unknown. The source of the sample is a study of a mutant IDH1 vaccine in newly diagnosed glioma. Profiling relied on immunoSEQ multiplex PCR, and the TCRdb table lists in-frame clones only, not all of them. Among around 70,000 clones listed, more than 85% were seen once. Time point of the sample: week 35, safety follow-up. Every vaccination contained 300 ug of the mutant IDH1 20-mer peptide and was paired with topical imiquimod. The CDR3 is 15 residues long. V lost 10 bases and J lost 4; bases outside the gene matches: 4. Germline V gives CDR1 WSHSY, CDR2 SAAADI.

This clonotype originated in a man between 25 and 39 years old with glioma. The sequenced sample was PBMCs, obtained from a glioma patient whose treatment included an IDH1 peptide vaccine. The V and J genes are TRBV10-2 and TRBJ2-2; 15 bases fit TRBD2. The CDR3 loop reads CATRGLAGGTGELFF. The CDR3 region has the DNA TGCGCCACCAGGGGACTAGCGGGAGGCACCGGGGAGCTGTTTTTT.